A single sample gave rise to the 26 T cell receptor beta chains below, sequenced in a study of T cells in Graves' hyperthyroidism and ophthalmopathy (dated by TCRdb to the late 2010s). Receptor amplification or capture employed multiplex PCR. TCRdb shows the sequencer as Illumina HiSeq 2000. The TCR beta CDR3 regions were amplified from the RNA transcripts. The TCR CDR3 was subjected to a first round of RT-PCR using the HTBI primer set and the Qiagen OneStep RT-PCR kit. TCRdb itself trimmed the public reads at Q25 with fastp, ran MiXCR and retained productive beta chains. Merged by CDR3 protein, the rows form single entries marked with the most common genes and DNA. The sample data list approximately 300,000 distinct CDR3 sequences, and 17% of these were observed just once. Over 50% of the sample belongs to the ten largest clones. The source material was blood. These receptors all stem from a woman aged 55-70 years with Graves' ophthalmopathy.

This chain joins TRBV6-2 or TRBV6-3 and TRBJ1-4, with D perhaps TRBD1 (5 bases). Trimming stripped 5 bases from V and 6 bases from J, with 10 bases between. The CDR3 has 13 residues. Per the germline V gene, CDR1 is MNHEY and CDR2 is SVGEGT. CDR3 sequence (DNA): TGTGCCAGCAGTCCGACAGCCGATGAAAAACTGTTTTTT. Translating gives CASSPTADEKLFF.

In its sample, this clonotype was seen many times. The V call is TRBV20-1, the J call TRBJ2-1; possibly TRBD1 for D (5 bases). V was trimmed by 0 bases and J by 15 bases, leaving 15 bases between them. The germline gives CDR1 DFQATT, CDR2 SNEGSKA (reference sequence). CDR3 length: 12 residues. The CDR3 is CSARDLSQGRFF. The CDR3 DNA is TGCAGTGCTAGAGATCTTTCCCAGGGCCGGTTCTTC.

At least ten counts were recorded for this clonotype. The chain uses TRBV19 and TRBJ1-1; 7 bases line up with TRBD1. The germline V gene has CDR1 LNHDA and CDR2 SQIVND (reference sequence). This CDR3 is 13 amino acids long. V lost 9 bases to trimming and J lost 1 base; unmatched junction nucleotides: 5. The CDR3 protein is CASTRQGNTEAFF. The CDR3 DNA sequence: TGTGCCAGCACCAGACAGGGGAACACTGAAGCTTTCTTT. The full variable domain, completed using reference TRBV19 and TRBJ1-1, is DGGITQSPKYLFRKEGQNVTLSCEQNLNHDAMYWYRQDPGQGLRLIYYSQIVNDFQKGDIAEGYSVSREKKESFPLTVTSAQKNPTAFYLCASTRQGNTEAFFGQGTRLTVV.

The chain couples TRBV5-1 to TRBJ1-2; 11 nucleotides align to TRBD1. This CDR3 is 17 amino acids long. Germline CDR1 and CDR2: SGHRS and YFSETQ. Losses at the gene ends were 4 bases for V and 0 bases for J; bases not matched to a gene: 8. The CDR3 spells CASSPWDRGNPNYGYTF. CDR3 nucleotides: TGCGCCAGCAGCCCCTGGGACAGGGGGAACCCTAACTATGGCTACACCTTC.

This chain joins TRBV19 and TRBJ2-2; D unclear. The CDR3 length is 17 residues. V dropped 3 bases and J dropped 5 bases, with 19 bases sitting between them. Germline assignment: CDR1 LNHDA and CDR2 SQIVND (reference sequence). CDR3 region: CASSIRGDLLWTGELFF. The DNA for the CDR3 is TGTGCCAGTAGTATTCGAGGTGACTTATTGTGGACCGGGGAGCTGTTTTTT.

The rearrangement uses TRBV7-9 and TRBJ1-4, with 8 nucleotides matching TRBD1. Germline CDR1 SEHNR, CDR2 FQNEAQ (reference sequence). The V and J ends lost 5 bases and 8 bases, in that order; junction bases with no gene match: 13. The CDR3 has 16 residues. CDR3 sequence: CASSPSHRTGREKLFF. The DNA of the CDR3 is TGTGCCAGCAGCCCTTCTCACAGGACAGGGAGAGAAAAACTGTTTTTT.

This clonotype was seen a handful of times. This chain connects TRBV9 to TRBJ2-7, with 14 bases fitting TRBD2. The V gene end was trimmed by 3 bases and the J gene end by 3 bases; junction bases not matched to a gene: 2. The CDR3 runs 15 residues. CDR1 is SGDLS and CDR2 is YYNGEE in the germline V gene. CDR3 in amino acids: CASSGGTSGSYEQYF. The CDR3 DNA sequence: TGTGCCAGCAGCGGTGGGACTAGCGGGAGCTACGAGCAGTACTTC.

This clonotype occurred many times. The chain links TRBV3-1 to TRBJ2-6, with D possibly being TRBD2 (6 bases). CDR3 size: 16 residues. V was clipped by 5 bases and J by 2 bases, with 13 bases between them. CDR1 is LGHDT and CDR2 is YNNKEL in the germline V gene (reference sequence). The CDR3 coding sequence is TGTGCCAGCAGCAACCTGGGCGGGGCTGGGGCCAACGTCCTGACTTTC. Residues: CASSNLGGAGANVLTF.

This clonotype was recorded many times. This chain uses TRBV6-2 or TRBV6-3 with TRBJ2-3; 9 bases agree with TRBD1. CDR1 is MNHEY, CDR2 SVGEGT, per germline. The V gene end was trimmed by 7 bases and the J gene end by 4 bases; junction bases not matched to a gene: 6. CDR3 length: 14 residues. Here the CDR3 reads CASKLTGGSDTQYF. In DNA, the CDR3 is TGTGCCAGCAAGTTGACAGGGGGTTCAGATACGCAGTATTTT.

This clonotype was found many times. The chain carries TRBV11-2 and TRBJ2-7; D call uncertain. In germline, CDR1 is SGHAT, CDR2 FQNNGV. The germline V and J ends were trimmed by 3 bases and 7 bases, with 19 bases remaining between them. The CDR3 has 15 amino acids. CDR3 DNA: TGTGCCAGCAGCTTGGAGATCCGGATCTCTCGGGAGCAGTACTTC. It codes for CASSLEIRISREQYF.

The rearrangement links TRBV10-3 to TRBJ2-7; 10 bases agree with TRBD1. The junction had 3 bases not matched to a gene; V was cut back by 5 bases and J by 5 bases. This CDR3 region has 13 residues. Germline-derived CDR1 and CDR2 are ENHRY and SYGVKD. This CDR3 reads CAISRQGANEQYF. The DNA for the CDR3 is TGTGCCATCAGTCGACAGGGGGCCAACGAGCAGTACTTC.

This clonotype has a count of ten or more. The chain uses TRBV7-3 and TRBJ2-2, with TRBD2 identical over 8 bases. Germline-derived CDR1 and CDR2 are SGHTA and FQGTGA. This CDR3 has 13 residues. V lost 6 bases and J lost 6; bases outside the gene matches: 3. The CDR3 spells CASSSAGAGELFF. CDR3 in DNA: TGTGCCAGCAGTTCAGCGGGAGCCGGGGAGCTGTTTTTT.

As regards this clonotype: A much larger clone lies one base from this, so it may be a read error. The chain combines TRBV28 with TRBJ1-5; perhaps TRBD1 as D (6 bases). The CDR3 has 15 amino acids. Per germline, CDR1 MDHEN and CDR2 SYDVKM. Trimming removed 11 bases from V and 2 bases from J, with 19 bases in between. The CDR3 bases are TGTGCCGGCAACAACGCCGACAGGCGCAATCAGCCCCAGCATTTT. Its translation is CAGNNADRRNQPQHF. Looking up the rest from reference TRBV28 and TRBJ1-5 gives the full variable domain: DVKVTQSSRYLVKRTGEKVFLECVQDMDHENMFWYRQDPGLGLRLIYFSYDVKMKEKGDIPEGYSVSREKKERFSLILESASTNQTSMYLCAGNNADRRNQPQHFGDGTRLSIL.

V usage is TRBV10-3 and J usage is TRBJ1-6, with D possibly TRBD1 on 5 matching bases. Trimming removed 2 bases at V and 5 bases at J, with 13 bases between. Looked up from germline, CDR1 is ENHRY and CDR2 is SYGVKD. CDR3 size: 16 residues. The CDR3, as DNA: TGTGCCATCAGTGAGGGGGGGAACAACGATAATTCACCCCTCCACTTT. It yields the protein CAISEGGNNDNSPLHF.

This clonotype was recorded a few times. The chain employs TRBV5-1 and TRBJ2-1; TRBD2 might be the D (6 bases). CDR1 and CDR2 from the germline V gene are SGHRS and YFSETQ. V was clipped by 7 bases and J by 0 bases, with 14 bases between them. The CDR3 spans 15 residues. Here the CDR3 DNA reads TGCGCCAGCCGTTTGGGGGGACCCTCCTACAATGAGCAGTTCTTC. Translation gives CASRLGGPSYNEQFF.

This chain uses TRBV19 with TRBJ2-1; TRBD1 matches at 8 bases. The CDR3 has 14 residues. CDR1 is LNHDA and CDR2 is SQIVND in the germline V gene (reference sequence). The J segment lost 0 bases and the V segment lost 7 bases, leaving 2 bases of the junction unmatched. CDR3 region: CASTQGASYNEQFF. CDR3 sequence (DNA): TGTGCCAGTACGCAGGGGGCCTCCTACAATGAGCAGTTCTTC.

There are many counts of this clonotype. The chain is built from TRBV28 and TRBJ2-1; D gene uncertain. V was cut by 5 bases and J by 1 base, with 9 bases left in between. The CDR3 covers 14 residues. Germline V lookup: CDR1 MDHEN, CDR2 SYDVKM. The CDR3 is CASSPPFSYNEQFF. In DNA form, the CDR3 reads TGTGCCAGCAGTCCACCGTTTTCCTACAATGAGCAGTTCTTC.

This clonotype was recorded a few times. The chain recombines TRBV7-9 with TRBJ2-7, with D possibly TRBD1 on 5 matching bases. Germline assignment: CDR1 SEHNR and CDR2 FQNEAQ (reference sequence). There are 14 residues in the CDR3. Trimming cost V 0 bases and J 0 bases, with 6 bases left between them. The CDR3 loop reads CASSLARDSYEQYF. Here the CDR3 DNA reads TGTGCCAGCAGCTTAGCCAGGGACTCCTACGAGCAGTACTTC.

This clonotype showed up many times. The chain links TRBV7-9 to TRBJ2-7; D call uncertain. Trimming removed 1 base at V and 4 bases at J, with 20 bases between. CDR3 length: 17 amino acids. The germline gives CDR1 SEHNR, CDR2 FQNEAQ (reference sequence). CDR3 nucleotides: TGTGCCAGCAGCTTAGTCCTGGGGTTCTCTTGGAATTACGAGCAGTACTTC. This translates into CASSLVLGFSWNYEQYF.

The sample holds many counts of this clonotype. V gene TRBV12-3 or TRBV12-4 combines with J gene TRBJ1-1; TRBD1 is a possible D gene (5 bases). The CDR3 sequence is 12 residues long. Between the trimmed V and J ends, which lost 11 bases and 9 bases, there was a span of 19 bases. The CDR3 nucleotides are TGTGCCTCCGGGGTTGGGTGGGGGAAAGCTTTCTTT. Translated, it gives CASGVGWGKAFF.

This clonotype was recorded many times. The rearrangement uses TRBV28 and TRBJ1-1, with D tentatively TRBD1 (6 bases). The V end lost 6 bases, the J end lost 10 bases, and 15 bases lay between the germline ends. Germline CDR1 MDHEN, CDR2 SYDVKM. This CDR3 comprises 12 residues. The CDR3 nucleotides read TGTGCCAGCAGCTATGGGGGGGGGCTAGCTTTCTTT. This gives the protein CASSYGGGLAFF.

At least ten counts were recorded for this clonotype. The J gene is TRBJ2-7, the V gene TRBV7-8, with 13 bases that match TRBD2. Germline values: CDR1 SGHVS, CDR2 FQNEAQ. The ends lost 6 bases at V and 0 bases at J; junction bases unmatched: 8. The CDR3 is 17 residues long. This chain's CDR3 is CASRTPGLAGNSYEQYF. The CDR3 DNA reads as TGTGCCAGCAGAACCCCGGGACTAGCGGGAAACTCCTACGAGCAGTACTTC.

This clonotype has a count of ten or more. The chain is built from TRBV12-3 or TRBV12-4 and TRBJ1-2, with 9 positions matching TRBD1. The CDR3 runs 13 residues. With 4 bases clipped from V and 8 bases from J, the junction kept 5 bases outside the gene matches. In DNA, the CDR3 is TGTGCCAGCAGTTCTACCGGGACAGGGGGCTACACCTTC. This translates into CASSSTGTGGYTF.

This clonotype has only a few counts. V usage is TRBV20-1 and J usage is TRBJ2-7, with 7 bases identical to TRBD1. The CDR3 consists of 15 residues. CDR1 and CDR2 (germline): DFQATT, SNEGSKA (reference sequence). J was trimmed by 0 bases and V by 0 bases; bases with no gene match: 5. CDR3 sequence reads: CSARDPDRTSYEQYF. The CDR3 DNA follows: TGCAGTGCTAGAGATCCGGACAGGACCTCCTACGAGCAGTACTTC.

The chain combines TRBV19 with TRBJ2-7, with TRBD2 identical over 9 bases. V shed 1 base and J 2 bases; nucleotides not matched to a gene: 6. Per the germline V gene, CDR1 is LNHDA and CDR2 is SQIVND (reference sequence). CDR3 length: 16 amino acids. The CDR3 nucleotides read TGTGCCAGTAGTATAGTTTGGCTAGCGGGAACCTACGAGCAGTACTTC. It codes for CASSIVWLAGTYEQYF.

The CDR3 bases are TGTGCCAGCAGCCCGCGGACAGGCAGAAACATTCAGTACTTC. It yields the protein CASSPRTGRNIQYF. J is TRBJ2-4 and V is TRBV7-8, with TRBD1 matching 7 bases. The CDR3 spans 14 residues. V lost 5 bases and J lost 6; bases outside the gene matches: 7. CDR1 is SGHVS, CDR2 FQNEAQ, per germline. The full variable domain, in which reference TRBV7-8 and TRBJ2-4 provide the parts outside the CDR3, is GAGVSQSPRYKVAKRGQDVALRCDPISGHVSLFWYQQALGQGPEFLTYFQNEAQLDKSGLPSDRFFAERPEGSVSTLKIQRTQQEDSAVYLCASSPRTGRNIQYFGAGTRLSVL.